This T cell receptor (beta chain) was captured in a study of cytomegalovirus exposure and HLA in healthy donors. CDR3 length equals 14 residues. Germline V gives CDR1 LNHDA, CDR2 SQIVND (reference sequence). The ends were cut back, 5 bases at V and 2 bases at J, with 10 bases in the middle. PCR amplification relied on 60 Vbeta primers (plus 13 Jbeta primers). Profiling relied on immunoSEQ multiplex PCR, and the TCRdb table lists in-frame clones only, not all of them. Here the sample spans 75,000 to 100,000 clones, around 80% being singletons. Sequenced material: PBMCs. This TCR came from a man aged 30 to 39 in good health and CMV-seronegative. The genes are TRBV19 and TRBJ1-5, with a tentative D call TRBD1 (5 bases). CDR3 protein: CASSPPGGNQPQHF. CDR3 coding DNA: TGTGCCAGTAGTCCCCCGGGGGGCAATCAGCCCCAGCATTTT.